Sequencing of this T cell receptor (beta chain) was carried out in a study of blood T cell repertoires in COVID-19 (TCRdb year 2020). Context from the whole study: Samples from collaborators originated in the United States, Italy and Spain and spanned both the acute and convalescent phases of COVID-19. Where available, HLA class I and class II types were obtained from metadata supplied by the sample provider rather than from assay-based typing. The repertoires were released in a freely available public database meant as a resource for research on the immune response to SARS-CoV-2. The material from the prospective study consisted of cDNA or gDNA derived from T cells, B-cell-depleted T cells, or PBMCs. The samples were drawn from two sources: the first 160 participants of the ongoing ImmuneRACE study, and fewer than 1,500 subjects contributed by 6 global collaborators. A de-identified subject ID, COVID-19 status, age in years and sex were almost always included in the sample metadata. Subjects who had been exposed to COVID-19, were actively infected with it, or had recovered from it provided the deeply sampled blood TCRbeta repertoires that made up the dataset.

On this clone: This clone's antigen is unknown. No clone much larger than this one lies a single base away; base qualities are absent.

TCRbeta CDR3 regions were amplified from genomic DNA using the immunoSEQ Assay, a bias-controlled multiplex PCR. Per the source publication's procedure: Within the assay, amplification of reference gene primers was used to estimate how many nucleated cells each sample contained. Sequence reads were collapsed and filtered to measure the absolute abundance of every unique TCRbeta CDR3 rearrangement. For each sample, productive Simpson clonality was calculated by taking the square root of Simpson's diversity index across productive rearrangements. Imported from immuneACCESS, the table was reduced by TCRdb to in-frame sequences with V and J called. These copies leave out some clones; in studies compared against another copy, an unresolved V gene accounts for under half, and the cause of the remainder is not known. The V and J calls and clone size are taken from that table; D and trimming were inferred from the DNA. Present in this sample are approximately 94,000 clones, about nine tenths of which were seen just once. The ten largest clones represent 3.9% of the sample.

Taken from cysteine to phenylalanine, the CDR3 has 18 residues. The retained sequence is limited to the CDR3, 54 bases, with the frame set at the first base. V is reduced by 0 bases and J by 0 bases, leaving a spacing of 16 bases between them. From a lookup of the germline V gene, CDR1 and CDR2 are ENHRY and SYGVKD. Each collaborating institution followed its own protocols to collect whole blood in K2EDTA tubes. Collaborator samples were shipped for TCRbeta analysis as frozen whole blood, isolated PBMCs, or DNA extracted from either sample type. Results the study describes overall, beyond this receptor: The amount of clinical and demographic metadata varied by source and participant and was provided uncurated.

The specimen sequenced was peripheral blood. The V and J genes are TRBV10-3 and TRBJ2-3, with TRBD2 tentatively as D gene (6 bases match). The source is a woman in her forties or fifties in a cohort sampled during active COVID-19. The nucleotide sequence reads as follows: TGTGCCATCAGTGAGTCCGGGAGAGGGGTTACAAGCACAGATACGCAGTATTTT. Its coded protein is CAISESGRGVTSTDTQYF.